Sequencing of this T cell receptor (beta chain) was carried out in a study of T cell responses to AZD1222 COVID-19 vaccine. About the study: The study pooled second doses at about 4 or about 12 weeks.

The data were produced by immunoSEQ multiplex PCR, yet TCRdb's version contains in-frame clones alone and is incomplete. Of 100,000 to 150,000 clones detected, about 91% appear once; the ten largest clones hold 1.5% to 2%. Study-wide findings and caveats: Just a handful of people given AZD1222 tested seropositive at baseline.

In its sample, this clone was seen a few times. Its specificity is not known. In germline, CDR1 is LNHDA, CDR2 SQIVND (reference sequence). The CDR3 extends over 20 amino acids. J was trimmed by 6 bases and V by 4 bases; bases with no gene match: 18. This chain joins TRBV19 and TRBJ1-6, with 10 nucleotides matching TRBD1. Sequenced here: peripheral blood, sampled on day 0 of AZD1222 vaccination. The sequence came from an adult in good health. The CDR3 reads CASSRALPGQGIRANSPLHF. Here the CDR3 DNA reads TGTGCCAGTAGTAGGGCCTTACCGGGACAGGGGATTCGGGCTAATTCACCCCTCCACTTT.